This T cell receptor (beta chain) was documented in a study of shared clonotypes between healthy human individuals. Overall study results and limits: The generation probabilities recorded for non-shared clonotypes fell below those of clonotypes shared by all four donors. Naive subsets usually exceeded memory subsets in estimated richness.

The CDR3 runs to 15 residues. CDR1 is SGHTA and CDR2 is FQGNSA in the germline V gene. J was trimmed by 11 bases and V by 7 bases; bases with no gene match: 17. Remarks on this clone: Antigen unknown.

The run depth of the assay was deep. Clones were sequenced by immunoSEQ multiplex PCR, and TCRdb holds only the in-frame ones, with some missing. The table includes around 2,000,000 clones, roughly 96% detected once. The chain combines TRBV7-2 with TRBJ2-3; 8 bases align to TRBD2. The sequenced sample consisted of naive CD4+ T cells sorted from blood. Documented subset: CD45RA+ positively selected. The TCR sequence derives from a man between 18 and 29 years old in good health. The CDR3 reads CASTYLSGVREGQYF. The CDR3 nucleotides read TGTGCCAGCACCTACTTAAGCGGGGTTCGGGAGGGGCAGTATTTT.